This T cell receptor beta chain was sequenced in a study of blood T cells in healthy people across ages. CDR1 SGDLS and CDR2 YYNGEE come from the germline V gene. This CDR3 region has 15 residues. Concerning this clonotype: A much larger clonotype is one base distant, so this may be a read error.

The authors ran a second PCR of about 7 to 11 cycles using a sample-barcoded 5' primer and a J-beta primer mix. Each CDR3 protein is one row after TCRdb ran MiXCR on the 5' RACE reads. The sample yields more than 800,000 distinct CDR3 sequences, roughly 45% seen once. This sequence was found in a woman aged 60-75 years in good health. The sample taken for sequencing was blood. V is TRBV9 and J is TRBJ2-1; possible D gene TRBD1, 6 bases. CDR3 nucleotides: TGTGCCGGCAGCTACCTAGGGACATCTTACAATGAGCAGTTCTTC. Amino acid sequence: CAGSYLGTSYNEQFF.